This TCR beta chain was observed in a study of early T cells in non-severe SARS-CoV-2 infection (dated by TCRdb to 2020 to 2022). At the level of the whole study: Because TCR sequencing relied on bulk RNA taken from unsorted whole blood, pairing of alpha and beta chains was not possible.

Only a few counts were recorded for this clonotype. What this receptor recognizes is not known. It has no much larger one-base neighbor in the sample; base qualities were not kept. The library was prepared using 5' RACE. The instrument was a NextSeq 500. In the TCR library protocol, unique molecular identifiers were attached to individual cDNA molecules to correct for PCR bias and sequencing error. Both TCR alpha and beta chains were sequenced, and tight co-correlation was observed between alpha and beta sequence abundances in each sample. Processing in the source paper ran as follows. Decombinator V4 was used to perform V gene, J gene and CDR3 annotation of TCR sequences. Expanded TCRs were defined as changing significantly between any two time points under a Poisson model with p below 0.0001. TCR abundances were normalised to the total number of TCRs sequenced per sample and were expressed as counts per million. TRAV1-2 paired with TRAJ12, TRAJ20 or TRAJ33 defined MAIT TCRs, while TRAV10 paired with TRAJ18 defined iNKT TCRs. VDJdb, accessed 1 November 2021, was searched for CMV, EBV and SARS-CoV-2 annotated TCRs, excluding TCRs annotated for multiple antigens. TCRdb took the public reads, trimmed them with fastp at Q25, ran MiXCR for clone calling and kept in-frame beta chains. Identical CDR3 proteins give one entry, which carries the most common genes and DNA. For this entry, the V and J calls and clone size follow TCRdb and not the study's own pipeline. The sample yields tens of thousands of distinct CDR3 sequences; 8.8% were counted once. The leading ten clones occupy roughly an eighth of the sample.

What the authors observed across the whole study: VDJdb matching was skewed toward anti-spike CD8 responses and likely underestimated virus-specific expansions by missing private and CD4 specificities.

Inclusive of the bounding cysteine and phenylalanine, the CDR3 is 17 residues long. The only DNA kept is the CDR3, 51 bases in frame from the first base. Sequences KGHSH (CDR1) and LQKENI (CDR2) are obtained from the germline V gene. Unmatched junction bases come to 11, with V trimmed by 6 bases and J by 0 bases. A case-control design nested within a healthcare worker cohort in London, UK, was used, with weekly nasopharyngeal swab PCR tests and blood sampling performed. Healthcare workers were recruited during the week of the UK lockdown, between 23 and 31 March 2020, and followed weekly for up to about 15 weeks.

This receptor was taken from an adult who was a healthcare worker with PCR-confirmed SARS-CoV-2 infection or an uninfected control (not recorded which). Here the sequenced sample was whole blood, taken at baseline. This chain joins TRBV18 to TRBJ2-4; 7 central nucleotides agree with TRBD1. The CDR3 in this case is CASSPYPRQGAKNIQYF. The sequence in DNA is TGTGCCAGCTCTCCCTACCCAAGACAGGGAGCCAAAAACATTCAGTACTTC.